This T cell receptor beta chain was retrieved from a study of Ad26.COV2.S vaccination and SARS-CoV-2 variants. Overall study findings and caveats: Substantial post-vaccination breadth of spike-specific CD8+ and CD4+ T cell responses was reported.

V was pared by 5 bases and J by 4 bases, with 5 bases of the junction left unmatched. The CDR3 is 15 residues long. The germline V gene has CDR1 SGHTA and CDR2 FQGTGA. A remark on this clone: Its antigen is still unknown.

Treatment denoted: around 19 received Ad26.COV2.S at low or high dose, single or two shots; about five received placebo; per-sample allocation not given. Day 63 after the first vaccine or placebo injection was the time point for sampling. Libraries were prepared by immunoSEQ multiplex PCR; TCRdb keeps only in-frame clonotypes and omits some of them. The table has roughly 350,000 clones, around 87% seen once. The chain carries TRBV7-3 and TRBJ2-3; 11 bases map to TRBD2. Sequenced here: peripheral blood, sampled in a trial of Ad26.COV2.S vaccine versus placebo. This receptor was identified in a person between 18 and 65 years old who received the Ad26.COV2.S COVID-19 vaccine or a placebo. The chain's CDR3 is CASSLLAGGPDTQYF. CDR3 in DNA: TGTGCCAGCAGCCTGTTAGCGGGGGGGCCAGATACGCAGTATTTT.